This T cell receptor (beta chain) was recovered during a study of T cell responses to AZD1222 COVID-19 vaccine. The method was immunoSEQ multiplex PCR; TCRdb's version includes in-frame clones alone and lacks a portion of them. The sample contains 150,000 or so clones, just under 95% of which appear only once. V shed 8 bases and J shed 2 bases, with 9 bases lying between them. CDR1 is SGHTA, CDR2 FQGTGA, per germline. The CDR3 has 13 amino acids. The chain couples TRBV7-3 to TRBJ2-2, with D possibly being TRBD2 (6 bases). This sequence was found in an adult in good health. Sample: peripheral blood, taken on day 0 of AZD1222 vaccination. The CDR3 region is CASGRSNTGELFF. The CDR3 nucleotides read TGTGCCAGCGGGAGGTCCAACACCGGGGAGCTGTTTTTT. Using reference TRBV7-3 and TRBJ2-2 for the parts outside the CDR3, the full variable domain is GAGVSQTPSNKVTEKGKYVELRCDPISGHTALYWYRQSLGQGPEFLIYFQGTGAADDSGLPNDRFFAVRPEGSVSTLKIQRTERGDSAVYLCASGRSNTGELFFGEGSRLTVL.